This T cell receptor beta chain is drawn from a study of blood T cell repertoires in COVID-19. The CDR3 runs to 15 residues. After removal of 0 bases from V and 4 bases from J, the junction contained 2 bases not matched to a gene. Germline CDR1 MNHEY, CDR2 SVGEGT. Profiled with immunoSEQ multiplex PCR; TCRdb holds only in-frame clones, not every one. The table includes over 85,000 clones, about 85% detected once. This chain joins TRBV6-2 or TRBV6-3 and TRBJ2-3; 9 bases are a match to TRBD2. The sequenced sample was peripheral blood. The TCR comes from a man aged 50 to 60 with active COVID-19. The chain's CDR3 is CASSYSGLAPDTQYF. For the CDR3, the DNA is TGTGCCAGCAGTTACTCCGGACTAGCGCCAGATACGCAGTATTTT.